This T cell receptor (beta chain) was recovered during a study of CD8 T cells in Susac syndrome (dated by TCRdb to 2018 to 2020). With respect to the entire study: The study used repertoire sequencing to test whether antigen drove CD8+ T cell activation and differentiation in Susac syndrome. The investigation overall reported the following: The number of individuals in the TCR sequencing and HLA analysis was acknowledged as relatively small.

Peripheral blood CD8+ and CD4+ T cells from healthy donors, Susac syndrome patients and multiple sclerosis patients were profiled by high-throughput TCR beta sequencing. Healthy donors were age- and sex-matched controls. CD8+ TEMRA cells were enriched by FACS, while bulk CD8+ and CD4+ T cells were purified by magnetic negative isolation. Blood was drawn into EDTA tubes, processed within 24 hours, and PBMCs were isolated by density gradient centrifugation. PBMCs intended for TCR sequencing were frozen in liquid nitrogen and were later thawed in a 37 degrees C water bath. A purity of at least 90% was achieved for sorted or isolated CD4+, CD8+ and CD8+ TEMRA cells. Reading the germline V gene (reference sequence) gives CDR1 GTSNPN and CDR2 SVGIG. The CDR3, from cysteine to phenylalanine, totals 16 residues. CDR3 DNA only is kept here, 48 bases in frame from base 1. Trimmed from V: 1 base; trimmed from J: 6 bases; junction bases lacking a gene match: 11.

A note on this clonotype: Its antigen remains unidentified. The sample holds no much larger clone one base away, and base qualities are not on file.

RNA was extracted using the RNeasy kit, and roughly 0.5 to 1 microgram was reverse transcribed with random hexamers. The immunoSEQ multiplex PCR assay, which covers 54 Vbeta and 13 Jbeta segments, was used to amplify TCR beta CDR3 regions. PCR amplification bias was corrected by using a synthetic template baseline for primer optimization and computational correction. The source study handled its data this way. Reads were annotated to V, D and J genes per IMGT and analyzed with immunoSEQ Analyzer, keeping only productive sequences. Clonality was calculated as one minus the Shannon entropy normalized by log2 of the number of productive unique sequences. Public and private clones were assessed among the 100 most prevalent clones of each patient and control. Clones were defined as Susac-specific if absent from the healthy and MS cohorts, from 900 to 1,300 published viral clones and from other ImmuneACCESS disease sequences. In-frame beta chains were kept once TCRdb had trimmed the public reads at Q25 with fastp and called clones with MiXCR. Each CDR3 protein gets just one entry, which takes the most common genes and DNA from the rows behind it. TCRdb, rather than the study authors, made the V and J calls. The sample profile shows about 120,000 distinct CDR3 sequences; around 94% of them were found once. Approximately 0.1% of the sample rests with the top ten.

The source of this sequence is a human donor in good health. This receptor chain uses TRBV30 and TRBJ2-7; 11 nucleotides in the junction match TRBD2. The specimen sequenced was CD4+ T cells from PBMCs. This receptor has the CDR3 CAWSGPSTSGSFEQYF. The nucleotide sequence reads TGTGCCTGGAGTGGACCCAGTACTAGCGGGAGTTTCGAGCAGTACTTC.